One sample yielded the 26 T cell receptor beta chains listed below, sequenced in a study of T cells after yellow fever vaccination. Each CDR3 protein is one row after TCRdb ran MiXCR on the 5' RACE reads. The sample includes about 58,000 distinct CDR3 sequences, about 6.6% of them seen just once. Material: CD8+ T cells sorted from PBMCs, obtained on the day of the first yellow fever vaccination. The receptors originated from a man aged 18 to 29 who received the YFV17D yellow fever vaccine.

In its sample, this clonotype was seen many times. The chain has TRBV11-2 and TRBJ2-1; D gene uncertain. The germline CDR1 and CDR2 sequences are SGHAT and FQNNGV. V lost 5 bases and J 6 bases, leaving 5 bases between the germline ends. The CDR3 length is 11 residues. The CDR3 DNA reads as TGTGCCAGCAGCCGCCTCAATGAGCAGTTCTTC. As protein: CASSRLNEQFF.

This clonotype came up many times. This rearrangement joins TRBV27 to TRBJ2-1; D is unclear. The length of the CDR3 is 14 residues. Germline V gives CDR1 MNHEY, CDR2 SMNVEV (reference sequence). V shed 4 bases and J shed 0 bases, with 7 bases lying between them. CDR3 sequence reads: CASSSRVSYNEQFF. CDR3 bases: TGTGCCAGCAGTTCCCGGGTCTCCTACAATGAGCAGTTCTTC.

This clonotype was seen only once. A read error is possible here, since a much larger clone lies one base away. The chain links TRBV28 to TRBJ2-5; D possibly corresponds to TRBD1 (5 bases). This CDR3 spans 13 amino acids. Germline V gives CDR1 MDHEN, CDR2 SYDVKM. V dropped 8 bases and J dropped 1 base, with 11 bases sitting between them. CDR3 loop: CASGYRFQETQYF. The CDR3, as DNA: TGTGCCAGCGGGTACAGGTTCCAAGAGACCCAGTACTTC.

The sample holds many counts of this clonotype. The V gene is TRBV27, the J gene TRBJ2-3; D unclear. Trimming shortened V by 3 bases and J by 6 bases, and 10 bases separated the two germline ends. Germline CDR1 reads MNHEY; CDR2 reads SMNVEV (reference sequence). This CDR3 is 13 amino acids long. This chain's CDR3 is CASSFLAEDTQYF. CDR3 DNA sequence: TGTGCCAGCAGTTTTCTGGCGGAGGATACGCAGTATTTT.

J is TRBJ1-6 and V is TRBV9; 7 bases fit TRBD1. The trim removed 1 base at V and 14 bases at J, leaving 12 bases unmatched. Germline V CDR1 and CDR2: SGDLS, YYNGEE. The length of the CDR3 is 15 residues. The CDR3 spells CASSVSRQGGETLHF. Written as DNA, the CDR3 is TGTGCCAGCAGCGTATCGCGACAGGGAGGGGAAACCCTCCACTTT.

There are a few counts of this clonotype. CDR3 sequence reads: CASSHSARGETQYF. CDR3 coding DNA: TGCGCCAGCAGCCACTCCGCCCGGGGGGAGACCCAGTACTTC. The chain uses TRBV4-3 and TRBJ2-5; perhaps TRBD2 as D (6 bases). This CDR3 contains 14 residues. Between the trimmed V and J ends, which lost 3 bases and 5 bases, there was a span of 13 bases. Germline CDR1 and CDR2: LGHNA and YSLEER.

In nucleotides, the CDR3 is TGTGCCAGCACCCACAGGGTCCCCTTCGGGGAGCTGTTTTTT. Encoded protein: CASTHRVPFGELFF. The genes are TRBV2 and TRBJ2-2; tentative D call: TRBD1 (6 bases). Trimming shortened V by 7 bases and J by 7 bases, and 16 bases separated the two germline ends. The CDR3 covers 14 residues. Germline CDR1 is SNHLY and CDR2 is FYNNEI.

This clonotype has more than one count but fewer than ten. V is TRBV5-1 and J is TRBJ1-1; D may be TRBD1 (5 bases). This CDR3 region has 14 residues. Germline lookup yields CDR1 SGHRS and CDR2 YFSETQ. Trimming left V 2 bases short and J 3 bases short, with 11 bases between. The CDR3 DNA reads as TGCGCCAGCAGCTTTTGGGGGGAGGACACTGAAGCTTTCTTT. Amino acids: CASSFWGEDTEAFF. The full variable domain, its missing parts supplied by reference TRBV5-1 and TRBJ1-1, is KAGVTQTPRYLIKTRGQQVTLSCSPISGHRSVSWYQQTPGQGLQFLFEYFSETQRNKGNFPGRFSGRQFSNSRSEMNVSTLELGDSALYLCASSFWGEDTEAFFGQGTRLTVV.

This clonotype was recorded many times. This chain uses TRBV7-9 with TRBJ2-1, with TRBD2 matching over 9 bases. The junction had 5 bases not matched to a gene; V was cut back by 3 bases and J by 5 bases. There are 15 residues in the CDR3. Germline CDR1 is SEHNR and CDR2 is FQNEAQ (reference sequence). CDR3 coding DNA: TGTGCCAGCAGCTTTGAGCGGGGGGCGGACAATGAGCAGTTCTTC. Amino acids: CASSFERGADNEQFF.

V is TRBV20-1 and J is TRBJ2-7; 12 nucleotides agree with TRBD2. Unmatched junction bases numbered 8, after V lost 5 bases and J lost 6 bases. This CDR3 contains 14 residues. Germline V lookup: CDR1 DFQATT, CDR2 SNEGSKA (reference sequence). CDR3 protein: CSAFVTSGGFEQYV. The CDR3 DNA is TGCAGTGCTTTCGTGACTAGCGGGGGCTTCGAGCAGTACGTC.

This clonotype was counted ten times or more. The genes are TRBV18 and TRBJ2-3; D is unresolved. V lost 3 bases and J lost 2, with 12 bases in between. Germline values: CDR1 KGHSH, CDR2 LQKENI. The CDR3 is 15 residues long. The CDR3, as DNA: TGTGCCAGCTCACCCGAGGTGGCCCACACAGATACGCAGTATTTT. Its translation: CASSPEVAHTDTQYF.

This clonotype came up many times. V gene TRBV12-3 or TRBV12-4 combines with J gene TRBJ2-1; D remains unclear. Trimming took off 4 bases at V and 8 bases at J, with 9 bases between the two ends. CDR3 length equals 12 residues. CDR3 coding DNA: TGTGCCAGCAGTTCCGGACGCGATGAGCAGTTCTTC. Translated: CASSSGRDEQFF.

This clonotype was observed at least ten times. The chain recombines TRBV6-4 with TRBJ2-1, with D perhaps given as TRBD1 or TRBD2 (5 bases each). Germline CDR1 and CDR2: MRHNA and SNTAGT. Between the trimmed V and J ends, which lost 5 bases and 5 bases, there was a span of 13 bases. This CDR3 spans 14 amino acids. DNA for the CDR3: TGTGCCAGCAGTCTTACCGGGACCAACAATGAGCAGTTCTTC. This gives the protein CASSLTGTNNEQFF.

In its sample, this clonotype was seen a few times. The chain couples TRBV12-3 or TRBV12-4 to TRBJ1-4; unclear D gene. V was pared by 6 bases and J by 0 bases, with 11 bases between. There are 15 residues in the CDR3. CDR3 nucleotide sequence: TGTGCCAGCAGACACTACAGATCAACTAATGAAAAACTGTTTTTT. This translates into CASRHYRSTNEKLFF.

The chain links TRBV4-2 to TRBJ2-2, with TRBD2 matching 8 bases. The length of the CDR3 is 19 residues. The J segment lost 0 bases and the V segment lost 0 bases, leaving 9 bases of the junction unmatched. The germline CDR1 and CDR2 sequences are LGHNA and YNFKEQ. In nucleotides, the CDR3 is TGTGCCAGCAGCCAAGATTCGCGTTTCGGGGGGGCGAACACCGGGGAGCTGTTTTTT. Translation gives CASSQDSRFGGANTGELFF.

The table lists this clonotype with a few counts. The genes are TRBV29-1 and TRBJ2-2; possible D gene TRBD2, 6 bases. The CDR3 totals 14 residues. The V end lost 7 bases, the J end lost 5 bases, and 17 bases lay between the germline ends. CDR1 and CDR2 from the germline V gene are SQVTM and ANQGSEA. CDR3 region: CSAEGRGGTGELFF. CDR3 bases: TGCAGCGCCGAAGGGCGGGGAGGAACCGGGGAGCTGTTTTTT.

V is TRBV5-1 and J is TRBJ2-2; TRBD1 matches 9 bases. CDR1 and CDR2 from the germline V gene are SGHRS and YFSETQ. The CDR3 consists of 17 residues. V dropped 4 bases and J dropped 1; count of bases not matched to a gene: 8. The CDR3 is CASSPPRTGVNTGELFF. CDR3 bases: TGCGCCAGCAGCCCCCCCCGGACAGGGGTGAACACCGGGGAGCTGTTTTTT.

The count of this clonotype is one. V gene TRBV7-9 combines with J gene TRBJ2-1; D not certain. Trimming took off 5 bases at V and 5 bases at J, with 10 bases between the two ends. Germline values: CDR1 SEHNR, CDR2 FQNEAQ (reference sequence). This CDR3 spans 13 amino acids. The CDR3 here is CASSPVDDNEQFF. The CDR3 bases are TGTGCCAGCAGCCCCGTCGACGACAATGAGCAGTTCTTC.

This clonotype was seen ten or more times. The CDR3 DNA sequence: TGCGCCAGCAGCTTTACAGAGAGCTCCTACAATGAGCAGTTCTTC. This gives the protein CASSFTESSYNEQFF. The V call is TRBV5-1, the J call TRBJ2-1; no clear D gene. The CDR3 totals 15 residues. V shed 2 bases and J shed 0 bases, with 9 bases lying between them. Looked up from germline, CDR1 is SGHRS and CDR2 is YFSETQ.

V usage is TRBV7-9 and J usage is TRBJ1-6; D remains ambiguous. Germline CDR1 SEHNR, CDR2 FQNEAQ (reference sequence). V lost 1 base to trimming and J lost 5 bases, with 3 bases between them. This CDR3 contains 13 residues. The CDR3 sequence: CASSLENNSPLHF. CDR3 nucleotide sequence: TGTGCCAGCAGCTTAGAGAATAATTCACCCCTCCACTTT.

This clonotype turned up a few times. The chain has TRBV7-2 and TRBJ2-7, with 11 nucleotides matching TRBD2. The CDR3 is 15 amino acids. V was pared by 4 bases and J by 2 bases, with 4 bases of the junction left unmatched. The germline V gene has CDR1 SGHTA and CDR2 FQGNSA. CDR3 region: CASSSTSGAPYEQYF. As DNA, the CDR3 is TGTGCCAGCAGCTCGACTAGCGGGGCGCCCTACGAGCAGTACTTC.

This clonotype was seen ten or more times. The chain employs TRBV28 and TRBJ2-5; D might be TRBD2 (5 bases). The germline V gene encodes CDR1 MDHEN and CDR2 SYDVKM. CDR3 size: 12 residues. V was cut by 5 bases and J by 10 bases, with 14 bases left in between. Here the CDR3 reads CASSPSGPHQYF. Written as DNA, the CDR3 is TGTGCCAGCAGTCCGAGCGGACCACACCAGTACTTC.

This rearrangement joins TRBV27 to TRBJ2-1; a weak D match, TRBD2 (5 bases). The CDR3 is 13 amino acids. CDR1 is MNHEY and CDR2 is SMNVEV in the germline V gene (reference sequence). V shed 5 bases and J shed 2 bases, with 7 bases lying between them. CDR3 in amino acids: CASSPGTYNEQFF. CDR3 bases: TGTGCCAGCAGTCCGGGGACCTACAATGAGCAGTTCTTC.

This clonotype has just a few counts. The rearrangement joins TRBV19 to TRBJ2-1; 7 positions match TRBD1. J gave up 8 bases and V 6 bases, and 7 bases lay outside the gene matches. CDR1 is LNHDA and CDR2 is SQIVND in the germline V gene (reference sequence). The CDR3 consists of 13 residues. In nucleotides, the CDR3 is TGTGCCAGTAGAAAGGGGGCTCTGGATGAGCAGTTCTTC. This sequence encodes CASRKGALDEQFF.

There are many counts of this clonotype. The genes are TRBV6-2 or TRBV6-3 and TRBJ2-7; D is undetermined. This CDR3 has 12 residues. Trimming removed 8 bases from V and 1 base from J, with 9 bases in between. CDR1 is MNHEY and CDR2 is SVGEGT in the germline V gene. The DNA of the CDR3 is TGTGCCAGCTCGATCTCGTCCTACGAGCAGTACTTC. It specifies CASSISSYEQYF.

This clonotype was seen many times. This chain links TRBV6-2 or TRBV6-3 with TRBJ2-1; 13 bases are a match to TRBD2. This CDR3 contains 15 residues. V gave up 4 bases and J gave up 3 bases; unmatched junction bases: 0. Germline V gene lookup returns CDR1 MNHEY and CDR2 SVGEGT. CDR3 DNA: TGTGCCAGCAGTTGGACTAGCGGGGGCTACAATGAGCAGTTCTTC. Protein product: CASSWTSGGYNEQFF.